This T cell receptor (beta chain) comes out of a study of CD8+CD57+ T cells in acquired aplastic anemia. For the study at large: Sorted CD4+ and CD8+ cell DNA averaged approximately 3.4 ug. Healthy-donor CD4+ cells averaged around 10 million reads.

From germline, CDR1 is DFQATT and CDR2 SNEGSKA (reference sequence). The J segment lost 3 bases and the V segment lost 3 bases, leaving 9 bases of the junction unmatched. This CDR3 spans 16 amino acids. Genomic DNA provided the template from which TCR beta VDJ and CDR3 profiles were obtained. In TCRdb, the reads were re-called with MiXCR into one record per CDR3 protein. The top ten clones hold 4% of a sample with some 410,000 distinct CDR3 sequences, about two thirds of them seen once. The source of this sequence is a human donor in good health, serving as a control. Sequenced: sorted CD4+, CD8+, or CD8+CD57+ T cells (not recorded which) from PBMCs. The gene calls are TRBV20-1 and TRBJ1-4; 8 bases are shared with TRBD1. DNA for the CDR3: TGCAGTGCTAGGGCTTGGGGGACAGGAGCTAATGAAAAACTGTTTTTT. Translated, it gives CSARAWGTGANEKLFF.